This TCR beta chain was identified in a study of T cell responses to AZD1222 COVID-19 vaccine. General observations from the study: It was only a handful of AZD1222 recipients who were seropositive at baseline. Spike was spanned by vaccine-associated CD4 TCRs, with dominance at 160-218 and 743-854.

About this clone itself: Its antigen remains unidentified.

The V gene end was trimmed by 6 bases and the J gene end by 2 bases; junction bases not matched to a gene: 20. Germline values: CDR1 MNHEY, CDR2 SMNVEV (reference sequence). The CDR3 totals 21 residues. Repertoires were generated with immunoSEQ multiplex PCR, while TCRdb's copy carries only in-frame clones and drops some. This sample carries some 150,000 clones, roughly 94% of them seen once, and the ten largest clones take roughly 4.3%. The J gene is TRBJ2-1, the V gene TRBV27; 12 bases match TRBD2. Sequencing used peripheral blood, obtained on day 0 of MenACWY control vaccination. This receptor was identified in an adult in good health. Written as DNA, the CDR3 is TGTGCCAGCAGCTTCAACCCGGGGGGGCTAGCGGGAGGGAAGACCTACAATGAGCAGTTCTTC. It is translated as CASSFNPGGLAGGKTYNEQFF.